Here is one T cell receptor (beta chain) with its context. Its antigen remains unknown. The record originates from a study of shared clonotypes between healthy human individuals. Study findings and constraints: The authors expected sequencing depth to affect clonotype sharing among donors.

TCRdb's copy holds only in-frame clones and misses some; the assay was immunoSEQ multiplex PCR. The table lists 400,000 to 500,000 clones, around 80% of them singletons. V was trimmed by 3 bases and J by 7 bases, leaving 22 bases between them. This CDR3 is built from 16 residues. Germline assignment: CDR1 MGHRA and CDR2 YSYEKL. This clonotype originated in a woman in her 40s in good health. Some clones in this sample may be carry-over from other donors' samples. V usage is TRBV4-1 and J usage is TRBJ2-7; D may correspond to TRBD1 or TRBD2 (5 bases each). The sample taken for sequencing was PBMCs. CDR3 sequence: CASSQPRDPPLSEQYF. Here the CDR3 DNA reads TGCGCCAGCAGCCAGCCCCGGGACCCCCCTCTTAGTGAGCAGTACTTC.